This T cell receptor (beta chain) was retrieved from a study of cytomegalovirus exposure and HLA in healthy donors. Overall study: Drawn from HLA-typed donors, 80 million to 100 million unique TCRs were held in an early data release. Of more than 350 genotyped donors, around 84% clustered with self-reported Caucasian donors.

PCR used 60 Vbeta primers and 13 Jbeta primers. Using immunoSEQ multiplex PCR, the repertoire was profiled, and TCRdb retains in-frame clones only, with some absent. There are some 96,000 clones in the sample; around 77% occur only once, and roughly 7.1% lies in the top ten. This clone appeared once. Compared with germline, one end of the junction differs, possibly owing to a read error. The CDR3 contains 15 residues. Per germline, CDR1 SGHRS and CDR2 YFSETQ. Sequenced sample: PBMCs. The chain uses TRBV5-1 and TRBJ2-7, with D possibly matching TRBD2 (5 bases). The source of this sequence is a female donor in good health and CMV-seronegative. CDR3 sequence: CASSLAQPDIGEQHF. CDR3 DNA sequence: TGCGCCAGCAGCTTGGCCCAGCCCGATATCGGGGAGCAGCACTTC.